This T cell receptor (beta chain) came from a study of cytomegalovirus exposure and HLA in healthy donors (dated by TCRdb to about 2017). Describing the broader study: An earlier analysis of 587 of the donors reported about 300 Gb of sequence data and about 120 million unique TCR beta sequences obtained from approximately 180 million T cells. An early release covering some 640 HLA-typed donors comprised 250 to 350 gigabases of sequencing data and tens of millions of unique TCR sequences. Of the roughly 400 genotyped donors, about 84% fell in the genetic ancestry cluster associated with self-reported Caucasian donors. The study aimed to test whether cataloging public T cell receptors could reveal signatures of past pathogen exposure. The study profiled the T cell repertoires of under 700 subjects by immunosequencing and related them to cytomegalovirus serostatus. In addition to the first cohort of around 670 subjects, a separate validation cohort of 120 different subjects was used. The study combined high-throughput TCR immunosequencing, statistical association of individual TCRs with disease status, and machine learning to predict cytomegalovirus infection status. A later analysis re-examined previously published TCR beta repertoires from more than 650 donors and added high-resolution HLA genotyping to investigate patterns of TCR occurrence. The later analysis used no new phenotypic data to find candidate immune exposures, relying instead on TCR beta sequences and their occurrence across donors. In an earlier analysis of several hundred of the donors, high-throughput TCR beta sequencing was used to judge whether each TCR beta V gene segment behaved as functional or pseudogenic. Donor age, sex, ethnicity and CMV serostatus were collected together with the repertoire data. A later genetic analysis used genome-wide SNP genotypes for about three fifths of the roughly 700 donors, treating that subset as a discovery cohort. Every repertoire in the discovery cohort had been generated on one and the same sequencing platform. Class I and class II HLA loci were covered by the typing at four-digit resolution. Typing coverage varied by locus: roughly 629-630 donors for A, B, C, DRB1 and DQB1; roughly 520 for DQA1; around 610 for DPA1; 450 to 480 for DPB1. Four to six DR-DQ haplotypes were handled as single units for association and clustering, since linkage in the cohort was strong. Among roughly 400 genotyped donors of the cohort, an average of about 220,000 unique TCR beta nucleotide sequences was sequenced per donor, of which roughly 17% were non-productive.

The cohort comprised around 700 healthy bone marrow donors. Cohort members were all nominally healthy when sampled, although unrecorded immune exposures were likely present. The donor tested CMV seronegative, placing the donor among the 350 or so seronegative members of the cohort. Every donor gave a peripheral blood sample, and the peripheral blood mononuclear cells from that sample were used for TCR beta sequencing. Genomic DNA was extracted from the blood cell samples with the Qiagen DNeasy Blood Extraction Kit. CDR1 SGHTA and CDR2 FQGNSA are derived from the germline V gene. Including the terminal cysteine and phenylalanine, the CDR3 comprises 15 residues. Only CDR3 DNA remains: 45 bases, in frame from the first base. Germline trimming amounts to 3 bases on V and 0 bases on J, with 1 as the count of junction bases outside the gene matches. About this clone: Its antigen specificity is not known. No clone much larger than this one lies a single base away; base qualities are absent.

Library construction relied on the immunoSEQ multiplex PCR assay. For the multiplex PCR, a mixture combining 60 forward primers for TCR Vbeta segments and 13 reverse primers for TCR Jbeta segments was used. A multiplex PCR assay on genomic DNA amplified the CDR3 region of rearranged TCR beta genes. On the Illumina HiSeq System, the amplified TCR beta libraries were sequenced as 87-base-pair reads. The source study handled its data this way. A later analysis tallied roughly 80 million unique TCR beta chains across the 666 repertoires, and about 12 million of those chains were shared by two or more donors. A nearest-neighbor algorithm error-corrected the raw reads and collapsed the reads into unique sequences, merging closely related sequences to remove PCR and sequencing errors. CDR3 sequences were aligned to IMGT reference sequences to assign V, D and J gene segments. For a sequence to be retained, a match of at least six nucleotides to both a V gene segment and a J gene segment was required. Rearrangements were classified as productive when the CDR3 lacked stop codons and remained in frame with V and J, and all other rearrangements were classified as non-productive. Following IMGT convention, CDR3 was defined as the stretch from the second conserved V-encoded cysteine up to the conserved J-encoded phenylalanine. The earlier analysis of a few hundred of the donors excluded any sequence lacking an unambiguous match to a single V gene segment. In an earlier analysis of approximately 610 of the donors, V segments were called functional above 56.7% productive rearrangements and were called segregating when the between-donor standard deviation exceeded 5%. A statistical classification framework was built for diagnosing cytomegalovirus status from the catalog of TCR beta chain sequences. In a later analysis, V and J genes were assigned by comparing TCR nucleotide sequences against IMGT/GENE-DB human TR gene sequences. In a later analysis, CDR3 sequences and most-parsimonious VDJ recombination scenarios were assigned using the TCRdist pipeline. In a later analysis, every TCR beta chain was defined by the combination of its CDR3 amino acid sequence and its V-gene family, and reads without a unique V-gene family were dropped. As a way to deal with suspected cross-contamination and a sequencing artifact, a later analysis dropped 500 to 700 nucleotide sequences that were highly shared and had low generation probability. In a later analysis, a clonal expansion index was calculated for each public chain from normalized within-repertoire ranks of inferred template counts. In a later analysis, generation probabilities were computed using a VDJ recombination model fitted to out-of-frame rearrangements, and the results were checked against IGoR. In a later analysis, hypergeometric tests were used to score TCR-TCR, TCR-HLA and TCR-CMV co-occurrence, with a repertoire-size bias correction applied to TCR pairs. To estimate false discovery rates, a later analysis permuted the HLA or CMV assignments 20 times. In a later analysis, co-occurring TCRs were grouped using DBSCAN, and TCRdist sequence similarity was added for clustering within HLA-allele-positive subsets. Repertoires with fewer than 30,000 or more than 120,000 public chains, plus five repertoires with anomalous nucleotide sharing, were excluded from co-occurrence clustering. TCRdb's version of the immuneACCESS table is confined to in-frame rearrangements and falls short of the full clone set. An unresolved V gene accounts for under half of the shortfall where checked; the remainder is of unknown origin. The V and J calls and the clone size are those of that table, but D and trimming were determined from the DNA. The sample records about 160,000 clones, around 84% of which are singletons. The ten largest clones add up to approximately 2% of the sample.

Study-wide conclusions, independent of this receptor: A further reported finding was that TCR beta sequences accurately predicted the HLA-A and HLA-B alleles for most subjects in the first cohort. Assigning TCR associations to individual alleles was difficult when HLA alleles, especially DR and DQ, strongly co-occurred. The cohort was sequenced for TCR beta chains only, and without alpha or paired-chain data the features that could be detected were limited. In a later analysis, HLA-associated TCR beta chains showed more clonal expansion and lower generation probabilities than non-associated chains that were equally common. About 17 rarely observed V segments, including chromosome 9 orphons, were excluded from the earlier analysis of some 590 of the donors because counts were too low. A few of the identified cytomegalovirus-associated TCR beta chains were confirmed in vitro to be specific for cytomegalovirus antigens. Because HLA typing was unavailable for some donors at each locus, only the typed subset was used in association tests. Immune exposure information for the cohort was limited to CMV serostatus. In an earlier analysis of some 540 of the donors, most TCR beta V segments appeared in productive rearrangements about 90% or about 30% of the time, broadly matching IMGT annotations. A cluster of highly shared sequence variants was judged likely to represent a technical artifact of the sequencing pipeline. A later genetic analysis associated a missense DCLRE1C variant with V-gene and J-gene trimming of TCR beta chains, and an independent cohort replicated the association. The 87-base-pair reads could not distinguish some IMGT-functional V segments, including TRBV6-2 and TRBV6-3, so those segments were excluded. The study listed 170 or so TCR beta chains as associated with cytomegalovirus. In a later analysis, the rate of TCR association differed among HLA loci, with DRB1 alleles having the most associated TCRs and HLA-C alleles having the fewest. A later analysis found that most CMV-associated TCR beta chains appeared HLA-restricted, with HLA associations seemingly driven largely by CMV exposure. A later genetic analysis reported fewer N-insertions in productive TCRs among donors in an Asian-associated ancestry cluster than the approximately 670-donor mean. Linkage disequilibrium might explain the correlated functional status among segregating V segments, but an unknown experimental factor could not be excluded. Most TCR sequences were observed very rarely across donors, whereas some public TCRs were present in many individuals. According to a later analysis, parvovirus B19, influenza, CMV and Epstein-Barr virus appeared linked to several top co-occurrence clusters. The classifier was reported to diagnose cytomegalovirus status with high specificity and sensitivity in both the original cohort and the validation cohort. In a later analysis, over 15,000 TCR beta sequences were associated with specific HLA alleles at a false discovery rate of 0.05. The presence/absence analyses assumed that sequencing depth was roughly uniform across donors, and that assumption may not be true. The authors suggested that the approach could potentially be extended to other disease states and immunological phenotypes.

The sequence was obtained from a man in his late teens or twenties in good health and CMV-seronegative. The rearranged segments are TRBV7-2 and TRBJ1-3; 8 middle bases align to TRBD1. What was sequenced was PBMCs. The DNA is as follows: TGTGCCAGCAGCTTGGACAGGGTCTCTGGAAACACCATATATTTT. This translates into CASSLDRVSGNTIYF.